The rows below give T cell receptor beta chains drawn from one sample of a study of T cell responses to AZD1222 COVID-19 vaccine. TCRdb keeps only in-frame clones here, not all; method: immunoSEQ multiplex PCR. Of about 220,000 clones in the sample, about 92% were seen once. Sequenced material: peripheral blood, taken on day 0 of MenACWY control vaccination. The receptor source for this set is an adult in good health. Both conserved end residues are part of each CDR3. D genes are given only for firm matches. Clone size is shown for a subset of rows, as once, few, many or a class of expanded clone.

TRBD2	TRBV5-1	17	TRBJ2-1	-	TGCGCCAGCAGCTTGGCCGGTGGACTAGCCGTCTACAATGAGCAGTTCTTC	CASSLAGGLAVYNEQFF
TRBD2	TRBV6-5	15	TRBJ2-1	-	TGTGCCAGCAGTACCGGGACTAGCGGGTACAATGAGCAGTTCTTC	CASSTGTSGYNEQFF
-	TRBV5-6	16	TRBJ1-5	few	TGTGCCAGCAGCTTGGCGGGGTCATGGAGCAATCAGCCCCAGCATTTT	CASSLAGSWSNQPQHF
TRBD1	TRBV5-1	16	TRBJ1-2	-	TGCGCCAGCAGCCAGCACCCATCACAGGGGAGAAGTGGCTACACCTTC	CASSQHPSQGRSGYTF
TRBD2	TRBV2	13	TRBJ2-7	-	TGTGCCAGCAAATTAGCGGGGTCCCACGAGCAGTACTTC	CASKLAGSHEQYF
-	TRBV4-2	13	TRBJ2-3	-	TGTGCCAGCAGCCAAGAGCAGGGGGATACGCAGTATTTT	CASSQEQGDTQYF
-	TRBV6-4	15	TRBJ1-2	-	TGTGCCAGCAGTTCTGACAAGGCAAAGGACTATGGCTACACCTTC	CASSSDKAKDYGYTF
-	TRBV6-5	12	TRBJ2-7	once	TGTGCCAGCAAGGCAGGTGCCTACGAGCAGTACTTC	CASKAGAYEQYF
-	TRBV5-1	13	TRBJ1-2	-	TGCGCCAGCAGCCCTAGCGGTGGGGTTGGCTACACCTTC	CASSPSGGVGYTF
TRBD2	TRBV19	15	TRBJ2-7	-	TGTGCCAGTAGTATAGATAGGGAGGGGTCTGGCGAGCAGTACTTC	CASSIDREGSGEQYF
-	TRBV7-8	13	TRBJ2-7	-	TGTGCCAGCAGCTTAGGACAGATCTACGAGCAGTACTTC	CASSLGQIYEQYF
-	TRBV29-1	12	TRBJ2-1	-	TGCAGCGACAGGGGGAGGGACAATGAGCAGTTCTTC	CSDRGRDNEQFF
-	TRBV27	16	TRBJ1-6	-	TGTGCCAGCAGTTTGGGGTCGGGGACAAGTGGGTCACCCCTCCACTTT	CASSLGSGTSGSPLHF
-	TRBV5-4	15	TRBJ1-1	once	TGTGCCAGCAGTCGGACGGTCGAAATGAACACTGAAGCTTTCTTT	CASSRTVEMNTEAFF
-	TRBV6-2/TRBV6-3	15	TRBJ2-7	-	TGTGCCAGCAGTGACGGGACCGCTCCCAACTACGAGCAGTACTTC	CASSDGTAPNYEQYF
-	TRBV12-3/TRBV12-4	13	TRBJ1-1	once	TGTGCCAGCAGTTTATTCAGGAACACTGAAGCTTTCTTT	CASSLFRNTEAFF
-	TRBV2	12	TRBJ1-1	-	TGTGCCAGCAGTCGAGGGAGGACTGAAGCTTTCTTT	CASSRGRTEAFF
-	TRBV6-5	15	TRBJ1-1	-	TGTGCCAGCAGAGACGATTCAGGGAGGAACACTGAAGCTTTCTTT	CASRDDSGRNTEAFF
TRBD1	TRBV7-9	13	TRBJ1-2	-	TGTGCCAGCAGCTTGGGGACAGGGTCGGCCTACACCTTC	CASSLGTGSAYTF
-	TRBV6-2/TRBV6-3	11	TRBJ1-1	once	TGTGCCAGCAGTTACTGGGCTGAAGCTTTCTTT	CASSYWAEAFF
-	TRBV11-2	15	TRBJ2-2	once	TGTGCCAGCAGCTTAGGCCAGGCGAACACCGGGGAGCTGTTTTTT	CASSLGQANTGELFF
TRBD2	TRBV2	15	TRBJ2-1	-	TGTGCCAGCAGAGCCGGGACTAGCGACGGCAATGAGCAGTTCTTC	CASRAGTSDGNEQFF
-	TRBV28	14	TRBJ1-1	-	TGTGCCAGCAGTTCCAATAGGGGGACGAGTAAAGCTTTCTTT	CASSSNRGTSKAFF
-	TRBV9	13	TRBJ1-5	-	TGTGCCAGCAGCGTAGAAGGGGGGCAGCCCCAGCATTTT	CASSVEGGQPQHF
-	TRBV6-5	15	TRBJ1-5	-	TGTGCCAGCAGTTACAGGGATTCCGGGGATCAGCCCCAGCATTTT	CASSYRDSGDQPQHF
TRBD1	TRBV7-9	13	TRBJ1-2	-	TGTGCCAGCAGCAAACAGGGGGCGGGAGGCTACACCTTC	CASSKQGAGGYTF
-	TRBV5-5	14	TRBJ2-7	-	TGTGCCAGCAGCTTGGGGCCGGGCTCCTACGAGCAGTACTTC	CASSLGPGSYEQYF
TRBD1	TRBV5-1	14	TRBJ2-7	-	TGCGCCAGCAGCTCGGGACAGGGGGCCAATGAGCAGTACTTC	CASSSGQGANEQYF
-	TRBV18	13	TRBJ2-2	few	TGTGCCAGCTCACCACGTTCCGCCGGGGAGCTGTTTTTT	CASSPRSAGELFF
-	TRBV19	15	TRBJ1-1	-	TGTGCCAGTAGTCGGGCCTCCACCCGAGTGGCTGAAGCTTTCTTT	CASSRASTRVAEAFF
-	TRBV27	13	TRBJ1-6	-	TGTGCCAGCAGTTCCTACTATAATTCACCCCTCCACTTT	CASSSYYNSPLHF
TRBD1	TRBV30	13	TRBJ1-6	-	TGTGCCGCGAACAGGGGACCCAATTCACCCCTCCACTTT	CAANRGPNSPLHF
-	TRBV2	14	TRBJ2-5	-	TGTGCCAGCACCGGGGGCCTGACTCCAGAGACCCAGTACTTC	CASTGGLTPETQYF
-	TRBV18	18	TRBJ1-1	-	TGTGCCAGCTCACCCCGCCTTGGACGGGACCGAATGAACACTGAAGCTTTCTTT	CASSPRLGRDRMNTEAFF
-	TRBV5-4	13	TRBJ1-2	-	TGTGCCAGCAGCTCCGGGGGCATCTATGGCTACACCTTC	CASSSGGIYGYTF
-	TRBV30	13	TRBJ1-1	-	TGTGCCTGGATGTACAGCCGAAACACTGAAGCTTTCTTT	CAWMYSRNTEAFF
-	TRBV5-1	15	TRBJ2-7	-	TGCGCCAGCAGCTTGGAGGGAATTTCCCCCTACGAGCAGTACTTC	CASSLEGISPYEQYF
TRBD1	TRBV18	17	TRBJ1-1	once	TGTGCCAGCTCACCGCCCGGGACAGGGGGAAAGAACACTGAAGCTTTCTTT	CASSPPGTGGKNTEAFF
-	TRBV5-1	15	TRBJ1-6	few	TGCGCCAGCAGCTCCGGACAGCCGGGGGTTTCACCCCTCCACTTT	CASSSGQPGVSPLHF
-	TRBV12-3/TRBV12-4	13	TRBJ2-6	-	TGTGCCAGCTTGGAAGCCGGGGCCAACGTCCTGACTTTC	CASLEAGANVLTF
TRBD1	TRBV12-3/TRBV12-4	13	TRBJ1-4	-	TGTGCCGGTGGGACAGGGATTAATGAAAAACTGTTTTTT	CAGGTGINEKLFF
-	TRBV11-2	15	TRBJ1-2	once	TGTGCCAGCAGCTTAGGGGAGACTCCTAACTATGGCTACACCTTC	CASSLGETPNYGYTF
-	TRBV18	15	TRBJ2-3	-	TGTGCCAGCTCACCCGGGGCCTCTAGCACAGATACGCAGTATTTT	CASSPGASSTDTQYF
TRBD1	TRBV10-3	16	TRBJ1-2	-	TGTGCCATCAGTGAACCTGGGGACAGGGGGCCTATTGGCTACACCTTC	CAISEPGDRGPIGYTF
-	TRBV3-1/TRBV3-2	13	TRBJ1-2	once	TGTGCCAGCAGCCAGTTAGGATCGGAGGGCTACACCTTC	CASSQLGSEGYTF
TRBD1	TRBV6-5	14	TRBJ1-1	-	TGTGCCAGCAGTCAGCGGACAGGGAACACTGAAGCTTTCTTT	CASSQRTGNTEAFF
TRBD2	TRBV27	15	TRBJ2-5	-	TGTGCCAGCAGTCGGGCTAGCGGGGGGGTAGAGACCCAGTACTTC	CASSRASGGVETQYF
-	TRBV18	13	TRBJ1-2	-	TGTGCCAGCTCGAGGGAGGGGACCTATGGCTACACCTTC	CASSREGTYGYTF
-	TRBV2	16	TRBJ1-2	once	TGTGCCAGCAGTGAAAGGACAGCCACTCAGGGCTATGGCTACACCTTC	CASSERTATQGYGYTF
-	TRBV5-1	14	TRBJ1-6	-	TGCGCCAGCAGCTCGAGCCGAGATAATTCACCCCTCCACTTT	CASSSSRDNSPLHF
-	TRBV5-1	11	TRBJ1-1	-	TGCGCCAGCAGCTTGGCAGGTGAAGCTTTCTTT	CASSLAGEAFF
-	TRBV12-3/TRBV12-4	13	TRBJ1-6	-	TGTGCCAGCAGCCTACTCCGGGGTTCACCCCTCCACTTT	CASSLLRGSPLHF
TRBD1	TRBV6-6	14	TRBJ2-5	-	TGTGCCAGCAGTTCCCCGGGACAGCAAGAGACCCAGTACTTC	CASSSPGQQETQYF
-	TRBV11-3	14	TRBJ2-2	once	TGTGCCAGCAGCTTGGCGGTAAACACCGGGGAGCTGTTTTTT	CASSLAVNTGELFF
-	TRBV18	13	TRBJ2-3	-	TGTGCCAGCTCACCACCCAGCACAGATACGCAGTATTTT	CASSPPSTDTQYF